The clone carrying this TCR beta chain ranks as medium-sized. No antigen is known for it. All patients were treatment-naive before thyroid surgery. Using MiXCR, TCRdb reanalyzed the PCR reads. The table records approximately 15,000 clones, 30% to 35% of them present only once. This specimen belongs to a study of metastatic and nonmetastatic thyroid tumors. Overall study: Peripheral blood and tumor or nodule samples from malignant and benign thyroid patients were compared.

This CDR3 is built from 16 residues. J was trimmed by 1 base and V by 4 bases; bases with no gene match: 6. Germline V gene data show CDR1 as DFQATT and CDR2 as SNEGSKA (reference sequence). Study observations and caveats: Benign nodules were reported to have significantly lower TCR beta diversity than malignant thyroid tumors, in blood and tumor.

The clonotype comes from a female donor with papillary thyroid cancer or a benign thyroid nodule (not recorded which). Some clones in this sample may be carry-over from other donors' samples. Input material: tumor tissue. The V gene is TRBV20-1, the J gene TRBJ2-1, with 11 nucleotides matching TRBD2. This CDR3 reads CSATPGLAESYNEQFF. The CDR3 bases are TGCAGTGCTACACCGGGACTAGCGGAATCCTACAATGAGCAGTTCTTC.